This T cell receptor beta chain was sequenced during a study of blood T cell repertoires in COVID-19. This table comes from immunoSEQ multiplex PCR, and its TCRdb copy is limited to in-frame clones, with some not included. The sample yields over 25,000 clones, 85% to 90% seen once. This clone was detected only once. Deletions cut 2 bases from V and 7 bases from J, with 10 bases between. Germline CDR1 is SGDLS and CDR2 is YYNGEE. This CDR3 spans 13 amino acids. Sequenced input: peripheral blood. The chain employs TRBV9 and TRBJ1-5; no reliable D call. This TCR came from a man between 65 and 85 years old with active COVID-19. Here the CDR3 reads CASSVILFQPQHF. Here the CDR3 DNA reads TGTGCCAGCAGCGTTATACTGTTCCAGCCCCAGCATTTT.